Here is one T cell receptor (beta chain) with its context. Its antigen is unidentified. Profiled with immunoSEQ multiplex PCR; TCRdb holds only in-frame clones, not every one. The data hold about 280,000 clones, with roughly 88% observed a single time. These data are taken from a study of cytomegalovirus exposure and HLA in healthy donors. Points from the study as a whole: In vitro confirmation showed a few CMV-associated chains to be CMV antigen specific.

The CDR3 runs to 15 residues. CDR1 SGHRS and CDR2 YFSETQ come from the germline V gene. With 0 bases removed from V and 6 bases from J, the gap between germline ends came to 15 bases. This receptor was identified in a woman in her late teens or twenties in good health and CMV-seronegative. Sequencing used PBMCs. The chain is built from TRBV5-1 and TRBJ1-2; D is perhaps TRBD1 (6 bases). CDR3 region: CASSLAGTLDDGYTF. CDR3 in DNA: TGCGCCAGCAGCTTGGCCGGGACATTGGATGATGGCTACACCTTC.